This record concerns one T cell receptor beta chain sequence. These data originate in a study of blood T cell repertoires in COVID-19. About the research overall: Nucleic acid was either cDNA or gDNA, and it came from T cells, B-cell-depleted T cells, or PBMCs.

Germline V gene sequence: CDR1 SGHRS, CDR2 YFSETQ. V lost 9 bases, J lost 4 bases, and 22 bases lay in between. This CDR3 has 15 amino acids. The method was immunoSEQ multiplex PCR; TCRdb's version includes in-frame clones alone and lacks a portion of them. Of around 69,000 clones listed, about four fifths are singletons. The clonotype was recovered from a woman between 65 and 79 years old with acute or convalescent COVID-19. This rearrangement joins TRBV5-1 to TRBJ1-1; D is ambiguous. Material: peripheral blood. CDR3 nucleotide sequence: TGCGCCACCTCTCGGGTTGGCGGGAAAGTCACTGAAGCTTTCTTT. It is translated as CATSRVGGKVTEAFF.